This T cell receptor (beta chain) was retrieved from a study of T cell responses to AZD1222 COVID-19 vaccine. Study-level results: White British ancestry dominated among donors, who included more females, and clonal diversity was possibly underestimated.

Regarding this clone: Antigen specificity is unknown.

The data were produced by immunoSEQ multiplex PCR, yet TCRdb's version contains in-frame clones alone and is incomplete. Seen here are more than 70,000 clones, approximately 90% observed once, and the top ten hold about 29%. CDR1 and CDR2 (germline): SEHNR, FQNEAQ (reference sequence). The CDR3 loop spans 16 amino acids. V trimming: 5 bases; J trimming: 8 bases; junction bases outside the gene matches: 10. The sample consisted of peripheral blood, taken 28 days after the second AZD1222 dose. V and J are TRBV7-9 and TRBJ1-4; 11 bases line up with TRBD1. This TCR was sampled from an adult who received the AZD1222 COVID-19 vaccine. The CDR3 is CASSLGGTGGNEKLFF. DNA of the CDR3: TGTGCCAGCAGCCTTGGCGGGACAGGGGGGAACGAAAAACTGTTTTTT.